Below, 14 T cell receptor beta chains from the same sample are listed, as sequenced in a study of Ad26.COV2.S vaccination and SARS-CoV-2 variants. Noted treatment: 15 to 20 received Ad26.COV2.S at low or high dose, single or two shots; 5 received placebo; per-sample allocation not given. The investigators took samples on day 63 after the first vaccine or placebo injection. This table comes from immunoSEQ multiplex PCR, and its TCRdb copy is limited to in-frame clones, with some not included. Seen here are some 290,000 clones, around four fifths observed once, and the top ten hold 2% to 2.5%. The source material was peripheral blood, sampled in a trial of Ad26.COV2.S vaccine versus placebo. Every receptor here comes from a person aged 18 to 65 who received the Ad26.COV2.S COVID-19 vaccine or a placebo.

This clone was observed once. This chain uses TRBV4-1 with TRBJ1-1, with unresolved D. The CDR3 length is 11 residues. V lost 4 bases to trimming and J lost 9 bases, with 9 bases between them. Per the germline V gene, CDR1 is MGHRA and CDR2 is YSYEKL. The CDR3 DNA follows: TGCGCCAGCAGCCTCGATCGAAAAGCTTTCTTT. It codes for CASSLDRKAFF.

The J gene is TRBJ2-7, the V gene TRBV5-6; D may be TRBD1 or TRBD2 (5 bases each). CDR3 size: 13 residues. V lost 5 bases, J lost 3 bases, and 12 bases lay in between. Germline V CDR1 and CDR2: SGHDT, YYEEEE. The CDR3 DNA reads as TGTGCCAGCAGGACGGTTGGGGGCTACGAGCAGTACTTC. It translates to CASRTVGGYEQYF. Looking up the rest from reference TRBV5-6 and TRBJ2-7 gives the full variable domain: DAGVTQSPTHLIKTRGQQVTLRCSPKSGHDTVSWYQQALGQGPQFIFQYYEEEERQRGNFPDRFSGHQFPNYSSELNVNALLLGDSALYLCASRTVGGYEQYFGPGTRLTVT.

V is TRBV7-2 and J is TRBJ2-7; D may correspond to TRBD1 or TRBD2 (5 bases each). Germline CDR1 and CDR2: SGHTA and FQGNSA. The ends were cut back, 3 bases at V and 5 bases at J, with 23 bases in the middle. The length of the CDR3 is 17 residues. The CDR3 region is CASSFGSRGPNGDEQYF. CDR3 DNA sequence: TGTGCCAGCAGCTTCGGGTCAAGGGGACCAAACGGGGACGAGCAGTACTTC. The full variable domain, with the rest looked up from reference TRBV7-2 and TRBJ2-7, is GAGVSQSPSNKVTEKGKDVELRCDPISGHTALYWYRQSLGQGLEFLIYFQGNSAPDKSGLPSDRFSAERTGGSVSTLTIQRTQQEDSAVYLCASSFGSRGPNGDEQYFGPGTRLTVT.

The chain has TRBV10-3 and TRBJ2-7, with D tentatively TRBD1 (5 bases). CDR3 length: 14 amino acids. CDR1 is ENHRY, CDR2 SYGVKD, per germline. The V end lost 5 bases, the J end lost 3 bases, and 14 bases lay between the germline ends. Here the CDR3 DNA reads TGTGCCATCAGTTCTTCGGATAGGGGCTACGAGCAGTACTTC. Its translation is CAISSSDRGYEQYF.

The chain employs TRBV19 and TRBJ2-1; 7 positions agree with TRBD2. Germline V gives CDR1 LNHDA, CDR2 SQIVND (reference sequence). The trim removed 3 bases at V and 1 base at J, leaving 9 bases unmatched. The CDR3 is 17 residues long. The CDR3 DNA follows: TGTGCCAGTAGTATTGGGGGGGTTTTACGATCCTACAATGAGCAGTTCTTC. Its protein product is CASSIGGVLRSYNEQFF.

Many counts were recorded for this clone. CDR3 DNA sequence: TGTGCCACCAGTGATTTCAATTTTAGGAAGGGGTCCTACGAGCAGTACTTC. Protein: CATSDFNFRKGSYEQYF. The chain uses TRBV24-1 and TRBJ2-7; D is possibly TRBD1 (5 bases). V was pared by 1 base and J by 1 base, with 16 bases between. The CDR3 consists of 17 residues. Germline-derived CDR1 and CDR2 are KGHDR and SFDVKD.

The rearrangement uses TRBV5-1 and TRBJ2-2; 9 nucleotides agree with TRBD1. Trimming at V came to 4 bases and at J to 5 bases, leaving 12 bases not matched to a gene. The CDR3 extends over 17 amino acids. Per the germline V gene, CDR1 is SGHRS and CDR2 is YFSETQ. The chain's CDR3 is CASSLLQGAAGTGELFF. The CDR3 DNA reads TGCGCCAGCAGCCTACTACAGGGGGCGGCTGGAACCGGGGAGCTGTTTTTT.

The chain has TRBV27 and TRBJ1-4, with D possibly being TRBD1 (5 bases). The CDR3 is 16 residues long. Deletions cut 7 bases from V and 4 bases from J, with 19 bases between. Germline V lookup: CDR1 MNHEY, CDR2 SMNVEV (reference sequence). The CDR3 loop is CASTPRGPGFNEKLFF. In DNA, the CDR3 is TGTGCCAGCACCCCCCGGGGCCCGGGTTTTAATGAAAAACTGTTTTTT.

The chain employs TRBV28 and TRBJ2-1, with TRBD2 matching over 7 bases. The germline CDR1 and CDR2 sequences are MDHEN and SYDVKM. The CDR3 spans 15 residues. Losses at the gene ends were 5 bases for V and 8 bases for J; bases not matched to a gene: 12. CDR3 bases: TGTGCCAGCAGTCCGCGGGGGTTCGTAAGCGATGAGCAGTTCTTC. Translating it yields CASSPRGFVSDEQFF.

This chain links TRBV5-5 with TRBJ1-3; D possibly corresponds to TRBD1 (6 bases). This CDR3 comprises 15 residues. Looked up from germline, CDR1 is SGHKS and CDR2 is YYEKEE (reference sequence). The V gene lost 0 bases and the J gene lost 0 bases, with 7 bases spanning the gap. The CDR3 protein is CASSLVGGSGNTIYF. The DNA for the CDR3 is TGTGCCAGCAGCTTGGTAGGGGGCTCTGGAAACACCATATATTTT.

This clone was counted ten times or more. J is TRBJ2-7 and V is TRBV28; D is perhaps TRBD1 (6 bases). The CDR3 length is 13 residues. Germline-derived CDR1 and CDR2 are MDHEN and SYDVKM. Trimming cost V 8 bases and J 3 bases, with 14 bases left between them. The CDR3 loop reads CASCGDTDYEQYF. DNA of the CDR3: TGTGCCAGCTGTGGGGACACCGACTACGAGCAGTACTTC.

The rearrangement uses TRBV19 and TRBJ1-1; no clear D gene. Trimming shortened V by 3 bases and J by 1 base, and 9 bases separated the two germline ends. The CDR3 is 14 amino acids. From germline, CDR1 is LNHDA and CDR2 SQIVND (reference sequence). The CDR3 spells CASSIEFPNTEAFF. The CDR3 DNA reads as TGTGCCAGTAGTATTGAATTCCCGAACACTGAAGCTTTCTTT.

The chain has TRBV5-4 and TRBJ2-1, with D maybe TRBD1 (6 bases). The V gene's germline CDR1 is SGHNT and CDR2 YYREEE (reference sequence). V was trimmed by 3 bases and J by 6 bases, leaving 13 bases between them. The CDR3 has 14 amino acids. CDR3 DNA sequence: TGTGCCAGCAGCTCCGAAACAGGGAGCAATGAGCAGTTCTTC. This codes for CASSSETGSNEQFF.

The CDR3: CASRLQGLGYTF. The CDR3 nucleotides are TGTGCCAGCAGGCTACAGGGTCTTGGCTACACCTTC. The V call is TRBV6-5, the J call TRBJ1-2, with D possibly TRBD1 on 6 matching bases. CDR1 and CDR2 from the germline V gene are MNHEY and SVGAGI. Between the trimmed V and J ends, which lost 6 bases and 7 bases, there was a span of 12 bases. The CDR3 spans 12 residues.